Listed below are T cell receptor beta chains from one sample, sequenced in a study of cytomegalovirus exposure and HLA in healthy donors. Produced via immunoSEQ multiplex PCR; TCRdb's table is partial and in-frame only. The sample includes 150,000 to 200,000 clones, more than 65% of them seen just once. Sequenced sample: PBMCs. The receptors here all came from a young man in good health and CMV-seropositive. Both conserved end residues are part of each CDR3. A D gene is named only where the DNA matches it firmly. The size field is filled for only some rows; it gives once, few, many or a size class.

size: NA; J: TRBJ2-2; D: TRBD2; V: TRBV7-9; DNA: TGTGCCAGCAGCCCGACTAGCGGGGGGAACACCGGGGAGCTGTTTTTT; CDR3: CASSPTSGGNTGELFF
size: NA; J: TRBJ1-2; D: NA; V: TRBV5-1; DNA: TGCGCCAGCAGCTTGGAGGTAGGAGGGATTGGGACTCATGGCTACACCTTC; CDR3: CASSLEVGGIGTHGYTF
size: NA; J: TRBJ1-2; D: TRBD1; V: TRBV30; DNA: TGTGCCGTACCGACAGGGGTAGGCTACACCTTC; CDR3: CAVPTGVGYTF
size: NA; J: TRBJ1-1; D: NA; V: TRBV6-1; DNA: TGTGCCAGCAGTGAATATTCTGAAGCTTTCTTT; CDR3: CASSEYSEAFF
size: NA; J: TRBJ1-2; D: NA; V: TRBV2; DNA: TGTGCCAGCAGCGACGACTCCAAGGGGGGCTACACCTTC; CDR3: CASSDDSKGGYTF
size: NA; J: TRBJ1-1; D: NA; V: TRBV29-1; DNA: TGCAGCGTTCTAGGTCGGCAGGGGAGCACTGAAGCTTTCTTT; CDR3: CSVLGRQGSTEAFF
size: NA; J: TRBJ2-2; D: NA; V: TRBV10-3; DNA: TGTGCCATCAGTGAGGCTGAGGTGGCCGGGGAGCTGTTTTTT; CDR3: CAISEAEVAGELFF
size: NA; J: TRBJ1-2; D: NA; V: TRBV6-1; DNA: TGTGCCAGCGGGCAACGGACAGTAAAGGGCTTGGGCTACACCTTC; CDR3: CASGQRTVKGLGYTF
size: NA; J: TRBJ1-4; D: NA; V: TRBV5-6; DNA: TGTGCCAGCAGCTTGGAGGGGCCCATTAATGAAAAACTGTTTTTT; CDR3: CASSLEGPINEKLFF
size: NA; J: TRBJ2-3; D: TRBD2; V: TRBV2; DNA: TGTGCCAGCAGCAGGGAGCGGGGGGCCCGCACAGATACGCAGTATTTT; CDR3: CASSRERGARTDTQYF
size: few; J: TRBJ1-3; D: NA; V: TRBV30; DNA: TGTGCCTGGAGTCCCTTAGGGGTCCTGGGGGGAAACACCATATATTTT; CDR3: CAWSPLGVLGGNTIYF
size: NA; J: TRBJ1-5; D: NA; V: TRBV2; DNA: TGTGCCAGCAGGGGAGCACCAAGAAATCAGCCCCAGCATTTT; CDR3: CASRGAPRNQPQHF
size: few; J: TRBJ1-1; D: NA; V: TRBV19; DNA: TGTGCCAGTAGTATAGATGGTGGAAGACAGCTGAACACTGAAGCTTTCTTT; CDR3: CASSIDGGRQLNTEAFF
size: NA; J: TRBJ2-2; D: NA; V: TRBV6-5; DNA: TGTGCCAGCAGACCCGCGGGGACCACCGGGGAGCTGTTTTTT; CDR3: CASRPAGTTGELFF
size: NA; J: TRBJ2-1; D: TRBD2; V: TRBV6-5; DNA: TGTGCCAGCAGTTACTCGGGGGGGACCAATGAGCAGTTCTTC; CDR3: CASSYSGGTNEQFF
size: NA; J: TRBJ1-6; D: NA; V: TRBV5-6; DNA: TGTGCCAGCAGCTTGGGACAGATCACACCCCTCCACTTT; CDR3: CASSLGQITPLHF
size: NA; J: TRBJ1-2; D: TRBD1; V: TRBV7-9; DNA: TGTGCCAGCAGCTTAACAGGGGCAGCTGGCTACACCTTC; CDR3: CASSLTGAAGYTF
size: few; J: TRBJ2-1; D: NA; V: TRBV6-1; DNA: TGTGCCAGCAGTGAATATGGCAGTTGGTCCTACAATGAGCAGTTCTTC; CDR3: CASSEYGSWSYNEQFF
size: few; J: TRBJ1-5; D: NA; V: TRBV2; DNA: TGTGCCAGCAGCCCTCCAGGGGCCTATCAGCCCCAGCATTTT; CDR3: CASSPPGAYQPQHF
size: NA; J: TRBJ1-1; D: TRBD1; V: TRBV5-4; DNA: TGTGCCAGCAGCCCCGGGACAGGGGGCTCAACCATGAACACTGAAGCTTTCTTT; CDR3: CASSPGTGGSTMNTEAFF
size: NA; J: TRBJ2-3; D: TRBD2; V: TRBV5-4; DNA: TGTGCCAGCAGCCTACGGGCTAGCGGGAGGGCAGATACGCAGTATTTT; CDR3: CASSLRASGRADTQYF
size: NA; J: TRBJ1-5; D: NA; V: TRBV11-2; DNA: TGTGCCAGCAGCTTAGCCCCCGATCAGCCCCAGCATTTT; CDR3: CASSLAPDQPQHF
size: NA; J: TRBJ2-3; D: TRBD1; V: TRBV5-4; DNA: TGTGCCAGCAGCTTGACTACCCTCAGGGGGGATACGCAGTATTTT; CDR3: CASSLTTLRGDTQYF
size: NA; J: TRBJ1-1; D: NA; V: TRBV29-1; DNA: TGCAGCGTTGCCCTTCAGACAGGTTTATCTGAAGCTTTCTTT; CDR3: CSVALQTGLSEAFF
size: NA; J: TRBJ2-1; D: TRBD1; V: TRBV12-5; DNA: TGTGCTAGTGGACCCCCCATAAGACAGGGACGGTCGTACAATGAGCAGTTCTTC; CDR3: CASGPPIRQGRSYNEQFF
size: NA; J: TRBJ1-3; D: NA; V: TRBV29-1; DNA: TGCAGCGTTTCGGACTCCTCTGGAAACACCATATATTTT; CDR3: CSVSDSSGNTIYF
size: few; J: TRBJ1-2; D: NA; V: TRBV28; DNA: TGTGCCAGCAGGGCAGGGGAGCCCTATGGCTACACCTTC; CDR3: CASRAGEPYGYTF
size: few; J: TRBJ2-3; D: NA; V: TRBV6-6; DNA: TGTGCCAGCAGTTTAGACCTAACAGGTGGAGATACGCAGTATTTT; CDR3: CASSLDLTGGDTQYF
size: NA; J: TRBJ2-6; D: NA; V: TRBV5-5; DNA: TGTGCCAGCAGCCCTTACGCCAGCTCTGGGGCCAACGTCCTGACTTTC; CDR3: CASSPYASSGANVLTF
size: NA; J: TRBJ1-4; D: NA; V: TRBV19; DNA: TGTGCCAGTAGTAATGGTGGAGGGACGAGTGAAAAACTGTTTTTT; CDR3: CASSNGGGTSEKLFF
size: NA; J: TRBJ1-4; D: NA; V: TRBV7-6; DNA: TGTGCCAGCAGCTTAAATATCCAGGGGCGGGCAACTAATGAAAAACTGTTTTTT; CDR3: CASSLNIQGRATNEKLFF
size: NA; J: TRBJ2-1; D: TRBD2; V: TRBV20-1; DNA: TGCAGTGCTAGGGGACTAGCGGAGCAGTTCTTC; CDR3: CSARGLAEQFF
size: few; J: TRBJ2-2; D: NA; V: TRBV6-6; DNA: TGTGCCAGCATTCTGGGGGGCGGGGAGCTGTTTTTT; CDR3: CASILGGGELFF
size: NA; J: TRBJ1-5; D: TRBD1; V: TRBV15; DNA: TGTGCCACCCACCGGGACAGAACAAATAGCAATCAGCCCCAGCATTTT; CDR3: CATHRDRTNSNQPQHF